This TCR beta chain was found in a study of cytotoxic CD8 clonotypes in ibrutinib-treated CLL. General observations from the study: Clonality at baseline surpassed age-matched healthy donors and tracked circulating CD8+ T-cell counts.

In regard to this clone: Its antigen is unknown.

Using immunoSEQ multiplex PCR, the repertoire was profiled, and TCRdb retains in-frame clones only, with some absent. The sample carries 20,000 to 25,000 clones, over 55% recorded once. Trimming took off 2 bases at V and 7 bases at J, with 12 bases between the two ends. Germline loops: CDR1 SGHVS, CDR2 FNYEAQ. The length of the CDR3 is 14 residues. The sequence was collected from a human donor with chronic lymphocytic leukemia. Material: PBMCs, obtained after 12 months of ibrutinib treatment. The chain has TRBV7-6 and TRBJ2-1, with D possibly being TRBD2 (5 bases). The CDR3 reads CASSLTVSANEQFF. CDR3 in DNA: TGTGCCAGCAGCTTAACGGTTAGCGCTAATGAGCAGTTCTTC. The full variable domain, completed using reference TRBV7-6 and TRBJ2-1, is GAGVSQSPRYKVTKRGQDVALRCDPISGHVSLYWYRQALGQGPEFLTYFNYEAQQDKSGLPNDRFSAERPEGSISTLTIQRTEQRDSAMYRCASSLTVSANEQFFGPGTRLTVL.